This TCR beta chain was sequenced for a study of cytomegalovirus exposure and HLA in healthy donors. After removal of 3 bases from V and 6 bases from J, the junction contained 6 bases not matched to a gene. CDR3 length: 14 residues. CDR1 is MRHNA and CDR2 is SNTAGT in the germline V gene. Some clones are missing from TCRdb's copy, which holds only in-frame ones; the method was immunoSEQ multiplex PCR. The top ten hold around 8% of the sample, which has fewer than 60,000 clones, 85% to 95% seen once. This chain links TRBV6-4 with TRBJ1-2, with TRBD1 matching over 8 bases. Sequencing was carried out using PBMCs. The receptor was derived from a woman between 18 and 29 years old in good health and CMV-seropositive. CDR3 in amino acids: CASSDGQGIDGYTF. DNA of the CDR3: TGTGCCAGCAGTGATGGACAGGGTATAGATGGCTACACCTTC.